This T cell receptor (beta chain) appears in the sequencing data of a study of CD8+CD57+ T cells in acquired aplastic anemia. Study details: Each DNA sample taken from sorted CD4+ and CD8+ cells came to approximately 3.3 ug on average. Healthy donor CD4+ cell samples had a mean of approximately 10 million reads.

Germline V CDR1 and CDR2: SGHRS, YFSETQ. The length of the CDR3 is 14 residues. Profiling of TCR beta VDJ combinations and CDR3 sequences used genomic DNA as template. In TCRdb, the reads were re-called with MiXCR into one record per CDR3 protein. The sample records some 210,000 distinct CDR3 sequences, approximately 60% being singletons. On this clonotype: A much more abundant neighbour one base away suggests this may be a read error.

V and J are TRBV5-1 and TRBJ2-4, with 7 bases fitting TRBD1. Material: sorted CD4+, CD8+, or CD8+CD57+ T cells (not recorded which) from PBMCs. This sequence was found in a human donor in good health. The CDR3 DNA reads TGCGCCAGCAGCCTAGGGACAGACGAAAACCTTCAGTACTTC. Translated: CASSLGTDENLQYF.